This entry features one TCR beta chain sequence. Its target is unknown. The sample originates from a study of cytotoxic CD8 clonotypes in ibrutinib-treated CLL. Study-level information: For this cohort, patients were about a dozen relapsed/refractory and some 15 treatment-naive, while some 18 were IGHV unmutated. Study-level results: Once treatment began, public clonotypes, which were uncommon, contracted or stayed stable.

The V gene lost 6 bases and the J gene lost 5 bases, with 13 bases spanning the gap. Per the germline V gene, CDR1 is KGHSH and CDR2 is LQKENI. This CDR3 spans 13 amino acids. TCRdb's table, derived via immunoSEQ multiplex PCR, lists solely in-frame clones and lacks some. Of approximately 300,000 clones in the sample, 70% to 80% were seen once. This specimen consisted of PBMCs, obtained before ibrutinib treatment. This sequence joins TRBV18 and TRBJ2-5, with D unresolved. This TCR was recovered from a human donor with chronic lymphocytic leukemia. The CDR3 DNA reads TGTGCCAGCTCCTCTATGATAGGGGAGACCCAGTACTTC. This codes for CASSSMIGETQYF.